These T cell receptor beta chains were read from a single sample in a study of blood T cell repertoires in COVID-19. TCRdb keeps only in-frame clones here, not all; method: immunoSEQ multiplex PCR. There are approximately 100,000 clones in the sample; about nine tenths occur only once, and roughly 0.88% lies in the top ten. The sequenced sample was peripheral blood. The receptors stem from a man in his sixties with acute or convalescent COVID-19. Both conserved end residues are part of each CDR3.

J: TRBJ1-1; V: TRBV14; CDR3: CASSPRKYSSNTEAFF
J: TRBJ2-4; V: TRBV11-2; CDR3: CASSLDHEVELAKNIQYF
J: TRBJ2-5; V: TRBV11-3; CDR3: CASSLRLAGAPETQYF
J: TRBJ2-5; V: TRBV5-1; CDR3: CASSLGRETQYF
J: TRBJ2-2; V: TRBV6-5; CDR3: CASSSGAWTGELFF
J: TRBJ1-2; V: TRBV2; CDR3: CASSGGTAAYGYTF
J: TRBJ2-3; V: TRBV24-1; CDR3: CATTSGLGDTQYF
J: TRBJ1-4; V: TRBV25-1; CDR3: CASSENPATNEKLFF
J: TRBJ1-4; V: TRBV10-3; CDR3: CAISESRAGASEKLFF
J: TRBJ2-3; V: TRBV7-9; CDR3: CASSSRQGLTDTQYF
J: TRBJ2-1; V: TRBV11-3; CDR3: CASSQRSGREFF
J: TRBJ2-7; V: TRBV19; CDR3: CASSSYRGPYEQYF
J: TRBJ1-1; V: TRBV9; CDR3: CASSARGQLNTEAFF
J: TRBJ2-4; V: TRBV7-9; CDR3: CASSFTGLAENIQYF
J: TRBJ2-3; V: TRBV5-1; CDR3: CASSLGLAADTQYF
J: TRBJ1-2; V: TRBV27; CDR3: CASSSFPETGGGYTF
J: TRBJ1-4; V: TRBV19; CDR3: CASTQDREEKLFF
J: TRBJ1-2; V: TRBV29-1; CDR3: CSVESREDYGYTF
J: TRBJ2-2; V: TRBV9; CDR3: CASSAGTVGGELFF
J: TRBJ2-2; V: TRBV29-1; CDR3: CSVSGTGAGELFF
J: TRBJ2-4; V: TRBV2; CDR3: CASSEERILAKNIQYF
J: TRBJ2-5; V: TRBV7-7; CDR3: CASSSTSSGRLETQYF
J: TRBJ1-4; V: TRBV5-1; CDR3: CASSLLGQATTHATNEKLFF
J: TRBJ2-7; V: TRBV28; CDR3: CASSLQGYEQYF
J: TRBJ2-5; V: TRBV5-1; CDR3: CASNLAGVETQYF
J: TRBJ1-3; V: TRBV6-5; CDR3: CASSYGQSSGNTIYF
J: TRBJ1-2; V: TRBV10-3; CDR3: CAISEGGGPLPAGRYTF
J: TRBJ1-6; V: TRBV19; CDR3: CASSDPGRQGDNSPLHF
J: TRBJ1-1; V: TRBV19; CDR3: CASSRGGTPNTEAFF
J: TRBJ2-1; V: TRBV12-5; CDR3: CASGLVNLGTGGSSYNEQFF
J: TRBJ2-3; V: TRBV14; CDR3: CASSPGYEQYF
J: TRBJ1-3; V: TRBV6-5; CDR3: CASSTDSHSGNTIYF
J: TRBJ2-3; V: TRBV27; CDR3: CASRRAGGLDTQYF
J: TRBJ2-2; V: TRBV5-1; CDR3: CASSGRVNTGELFF
J: TRBJ1-2; V: TRBV6-5; CDR3: CASSYSVRGKGYTF
J: TRBJ2-2; V: TRBV19; CDR3: CASSDWETGTRTGELFF
J: TRBJ1-1; V: TRBV9; CDR3: CASSVVTGLNTEAFF
J: TRBJ2-5; V: TRBV6-6; CDR3: CASSSGPRGGKETQYF
J: TRBJ2-5; V: TRBV11-3; CDR3: CASSHSLKETQYF
J: TRBJ2-2; V: TRBV30; CDR3: CAWSVPGYSGELFF
J: TRBJ1-1; V: TRBV6-1; CDR3: CASSGRTGVANTEAFF